This TCR beta chain is drawn from a study of blood T cell repertoires in COVID-19. Study information: The origin of the acute and convalescent COVID-19 samples was the United States, Italy and Spain.

As for this clone: At the DNA level, this CDR3 is encoded by other sequences in the same sample as well.

In the original processing: Reference gene primer amplification in the assay estimated nucleated cell counts. The table came from immunoSEQ multiplex PCR; TCRdb's copy has only in-frame clones and leaves some out. V, J and clone size were drawn from that table, and D and trimming were deduced from the DNA. The top ten clones hold 15% to 20% of a sample with fewer than 110,000 clones, about 90% of them seen once. CDR1 and CDR2 from the germline V gene are SGDLS and YYNGEE. Trimming took 0 bases from V and 0 from J, leaving 4 bases between them. This CDR3 spans 13 amino acids. V and J are TRBV9 and TRBJ2-7; the D is unclear. Sequenced: peripheral blood. The sequence was obtained from a man aged 50 to 60 with acute or convalescent COVID-19. The CDR3 here is CASSVGSSYEQYF. In nucleotides, the CDR3 is TGTGCCAGCAGCGTAGGCAGCTCCTACGAGCAGTACTTC.